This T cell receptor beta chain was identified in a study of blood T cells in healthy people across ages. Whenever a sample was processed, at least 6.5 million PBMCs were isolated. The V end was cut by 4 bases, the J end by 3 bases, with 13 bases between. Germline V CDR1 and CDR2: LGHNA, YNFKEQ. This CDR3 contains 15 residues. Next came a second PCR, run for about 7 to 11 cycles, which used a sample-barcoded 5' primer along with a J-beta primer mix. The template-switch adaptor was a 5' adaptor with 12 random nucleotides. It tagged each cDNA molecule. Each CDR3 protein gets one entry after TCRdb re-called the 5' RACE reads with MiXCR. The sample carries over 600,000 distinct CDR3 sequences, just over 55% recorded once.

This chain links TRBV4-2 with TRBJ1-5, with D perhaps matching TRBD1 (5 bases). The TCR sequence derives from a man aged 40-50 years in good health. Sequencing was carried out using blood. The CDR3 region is CASSPGEGTNQPQHF. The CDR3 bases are TGTGCCAGCAGCCCCGGGGAAGGGACCAATCAGCCCCAGCATTTT.